The 20 T cell receptor beta chains reported below all come from one sample, sequenced in a study of blood T cell repertoires in COVID-19. The method was immunoSEQ multiplex PCR; TCRdb's version includes in-frame clones alone and lacks a portion of them. Of 250,000 to 350,000 clones detected, more than 80% appear once; the ten largest clones hold roughly 6.8%. Sequencing was performed on peripheral blood. These receptors were taken from a woman younger than 45 with COVID-19, enrolled during active disease.

This chain uses TRBV5-5 with TRBJ2-5, with TRBD2 matching over 8 bases. CDR1 SGHKS and CDR2 YYEKEE come from the germline V gene (reference sequence). The V segment lost 1 base and the J segment 5 bases; nucleotides outside the gene matches: 7. The CDR3 extends over 15 amino acids. In DNA, the CDR3 is TGTGCCAGCAGCTTGCGGGAGGGCCTGTCGGAGACCCAGTACTTC. This sequence encodes CASSLREGLSETQYF.

CDR3 in amino acids: CASRTNGQLYGYTF. The DNA of the CDR3 is TGTGCCAGCAGGACAAACGGACAGCTCTATGGCTACACCTTC. The V gene is TRBV6-5, the J gene TRBJ1-2, with a weak D call TRBD1 (6 bases). The V and J ends lost 6 bases and 4 bases respectively, with 15 bases between them. The CDR3 is made up of 14 amino acids. The germline gives CDR1 MNHEY, CDR2 SVGAGI.

A single count supports this clone. The rearrangement joins TRBV2 to TRBJ2-1; 14 bases align to TRBD2. CDR1 and CDR2 from the germline V gene are SNHLY and FYNNEI. Trimming at V came to 10 bases and at J to 0 bases, leaving 2 bases not matched to a gene. CDR3 length: 15 amino acids. The chain's CDR3 is CANGTSGSSYNEQFF. CDR3 DNA: TGTGCCAACGGGACTAGCGGGAGCTCCTACAATGAGCAGTTCTTC.

The rearrangement joins TRBV2 to TRBJ2-1; D is undetermined. From germline, CDR1 is SNHLY and CDR2 FYNNEI. There are 13 residues in the CDR3. V gave up 8 bases and J gave up 7 bases, with 15 bases separating them. CDR3 loop: CASRERPPNEQFF. CDR3 bases: TGTGCCAGCCGCGAGCGACCCCCGAATGAGCAGTTCTTC.

The J gene is TRBJ2-7, the V gene TRBV7-2; D call uncertain. Trimming took 1 base from V and 3 from J, leaving 7 bases between them. The CDR3 runs 13 residues. Looked up from germline, CDR1 is SGHTA and CDR2 is FQGNSA. The CDR3 reads CASSLGHNYEQYF. For the CDR3, the DNA is TGTGCCAGCAGCTTAGGACATAACTACGAGCAGTACTTC.

The V call is TRBV24-1, the J call TRBJ2-7; possibly TRBD1 for D (5 bases). CDR1 is KGHDR and CDR2 is SFDVKD in the germline V gene. This CDR3 has 16 amino acids. Trimming took off 3 bases at V and 6 bases at J, with 20 bases between the two ends. The CDR3 DNA follows: TGTGCCACCAGTGATACCCCTCCCGGAGTGCAGGGCGAGCAGTACTTC. This sequence encodes CATSDTPPGVQGEQYF.

The gene calls are TRBV4-1 and TRBJ1-2; 12 bases agree with TRBD1. Germline CDR1 reads MGHRA; CDR2 reads YSYEKL. This CDR3 contains 15 residues. J was trimmed by 4 bases and V by 4 bases; bases with no gene match: 4. CDR3 amino acids: CASSRDRGQSYGYTF. CDR3 nucleotides: TGCGCCAGCAGCCGGGACAGGGGGCAGAGCTATGGCTACACCTTC.

The chain joins TRBV2 to TRBJ2-1; 13 bases align to TRBD2. J lost 4 bases, V lost 6 bases, and 9 bases had no gene match. The germline gives CDR1 SNHLY, CDR2 FYNNEI. This CDR3 has 17 amino acids. This CDR3 reads CASSAPLGLAGYNEQFF. The CDR3 DNA follows: TGTGCCAGCAGCGCTCCACTGGGACTAGCGGGATACAATGAGCAGTTCTTC.

The V and J genes are TRBV7-3 and TRBJ1-1, with TRBD1 identical over 7 bases. The CDR3 loop spans 14 amino acids. CDR1 is SGHTA and CDR2 is FQGTGA in the germline V gene. V shed 5 bases and J 0 bases; nucleotides not matched to a gene: 3. The CDR3 region is CASSPTGLNTEAFF. The CDR3 DNA reads TGTGCCAGCAGCCCGACAGGGTTGAACACTGAAGCTTTCTTT.

The chain links TRBV30 to TRBJ2-3; 7 bases align to TRBD2. V shed 3 bases, J shed 5 bases, and the junction held 8 bases outside the gene matches. CDR1 is GTSNPN and CDR2 is SVGIG in the germline V gene (reference sequence). The CDR3 is made up of 14 amino acids. The CDR3 bases are TGTGCCTGGAGCGGTGGGCGGGGGAAAGATACGCAGTATTTT. Protein product: CAWSGGRGKDTQYF.

The chain couples TRBV30 to TRBJ1-3; D unresolved. V lost 3 bases and J 0 bases, leaving 15 bases between the germline ends. Per the germline V gene, CDR1 is GTSNPN and CDR2 is SVGIG (reference sequence). The length of the CDR3 is 16 residues. The CDR3 nucleotides read TGTGCCTGGAGCGGAGGGCTTCACCACTCTGGAAACACCATATATTTT. Protein product: CAWSGGLHHSGNTIYF. Full variable domain (rest looked up from reference TRBV30 and TRBJ1-3): SQTIHQWPATLVQPVGSPLSLECTVEGTSNPNLYWYRQAAGRGLQLLFYSVGIGQISSEVPQNLSASRPQDRQFILSSKKLLLSDSGFYLCAWSGGLHHSGNTIYFGEGSWLTVV.

Concerning this clone itself: This specimen includes other DNA sequences encoding the same CDR3. This sequence joins TRBV2 and TRBJ2-7, with D perhaps TRBD2 (5 bases). The germline V gene has CDR1 SNHLY and CDR2 FYNNEI. The CDR3 is made up of 12 amino acids. Trimming took 3 bases from V and 4 from J, leaving 7 bases between them. The CDR3 DNA reads TGTGCCAGCAGTGATGGCGGGTACGAGCAGTACTTC. It specifies CASSDGGYEQYF.

This clone was seen only a few times. The V gene is TRBV18, the J gene TRBJ2-7; TRBD2 is a possible D gene (5 bases). Germline-derived CDR1 and CDR2 are KGHSH and LQKENI. The CDR3 consists of 16 residues. Trimming left V 1 base short and J 1 base short, with 14 bases between. CDR3 in amino acids: CASSPRVGVESYEQYF. The DNA for the CDR3 is TGTGCCAGCTCACCACGAGTCGGGGTGGAGTCCTACGAGCAGTACTTC.

CDR3 nucleotides: TGTGCCAGCAGCGTAGAATTTAACTCTGGAAACACCATATATTTT. As protein: CASSVEFNSGNTIYF. The J gene is TRBJ1-3, the V gene TRBV9, with D hard to call. The germline V and J ends were trimmed by 0 bases and 0 bases, with 7 bases remaining between them. Germline V gene lookup returns CDR1 SGDLS and CDR2 YYNGEE. The CDR3 has 15 residues. The whole variable domain, filled in from reference TRBV9 and TRBJ1-3, reads DSGVTQTPKHLITATGQRVTLRCSPRSGDLSVYWYQQSLDQGLQFLIQYYNGEERAKGNILERFSAQQFPDLHSELNLSSLELGDSALYFCASSVEFNSGNTIYFGEGSWLTVV.

This clone was counted once. V usage is TRBV24-1 and J usage is TRBJ2-1; TRBD2 agrees at 9 bases. The CDR3 loop spans 12 amino acids. Trimming took 9 bases from V and 5 from J; bases not matched to a gene: 1. Germline V gene lookup returns CDR1 KGHDR and CDR2 SFDVKD. The CDR3 DNA reads as TGTGCCACCGGACTAGCGAACAATGAGCAGTTCTTC. Amino acids: CATGLANNEQFF.

The genes are TRBV2 and TRBJ2-1; the D gene is possibly TRBD1 (5 bases). The germline gives CDR1 SNHLY, CDR2 FYNNEI. CDR3 length: 15 amino acids. Deletions cut 1 base from V and 1 base from J, with 8 bases between. This CDR3 reads CASSEGRESYNEQFF. CDR3 bases: TGTGCCAGCAGTGAAGGCAGGGAATCCTACAATGAGCAGTTCTTC. Full variable domain (missing parts from reference TRBV2 and TRBJ2-1): EPEVTQTPSHQVTQMGQEVILRCVPISNHLYFYWYRQILGQKVEFLVSFYNNEISEKSEIFDDQFSVERPDGSNFTLKIRSTKLEDSAMYFCASSEGRESYNEQFFGPGTRLTVL.

This sequence joins TRBV24-1 and TRBJ2-1; 14 nucleotides align to TRBD2. Germline V gene data show CDR1 as KGHDR and CDR2 as SFDVKD. J lost 7 bases, V lost 2 bases, and 9 bases had no gene match. The CDR3 loop spans 18 amino acids. The CDR3 DNA sequence: TGTGCCACCAGTGATTCTCAGGGACTAGCGGGAGTTCGGAATGAGCAGTTCTTC. This sequence encodes CATSDSQGLAGVRNEQFF.

V is TRBV6-5 and J is TRBJ2-5; the D gene is possibly TRBD1 (5 bases). From germline, CDR1 is MNHEY and CDR2 SVGAGI. The CDR3 sequence is 13 residues long. Deletions cut 5 bases from V and 6 bases from J, with 13 bases between. The CDR3 DNA reads as TGTGCCAGCAGTAAGACAGATTTAAAGACCCAGTACTTC. Its translation: CASSKTDLKTQYF.

The chain recombines TRBV7-3 with TRBJ2-7; tentatively, D is TRBD2 (5 bases). The V gene's germline CDR1 is SGHTA and CDR2 FQGTGA. CDR3 length equals 14 residues. V lost 2 bases to trimming and J lost 2 bases, with 10 bases between them. The CDR3 region is CASSLSAGPYEQYF. The CDR3 DNA is TGTGCCAGCAGCTTATCGGCGGGTCCCTACGAGCAGTACTTC.

The chain employs TRBV7-3 and TRBJ2-2; TRBD1 matches at 8 bases. V trimming: 0 bases; J trimming: 1 base; junction bases outside the gene matches: 4. Germline CDR1 SGHTA, CDR2 FQGTGA. The CDR3 contains 17 residues. CDR3 bases: TGTGCCAGCAGCTTAACTACAGGGGGATGGAACACCGGGGAGCTGTTTTTT. Its translation: CASSLTTGGWNTGELFF.